Sequencing of this TCR beta chain was carried out in a study of PD-1 blockade in classical Hodgkin lymphoma. As regards this clone: The antigen remains undetermined.

The study's findings and limits: Relapsed/refractory patients reportedly had the lowest baseline TCR diversity, below newly diagnosed patients, who were below healthy donors. The authors have not defined what causes the repertoire differences, possibly disease activity or prior therapy.

TCRdb keeps only in-frame clones here, not all; method: immunoSEQ multiplex PCR. The top ten hold 0.45% to 0.6% of the sample, which has some 16,000 clones, around 93% seen once. Time point specified: newly diagnosed, previously untreated cHL patient sample. Out of thawed PBMCs, magnetic negative selection purified CD4+ T cells. Untreated, newly diagnosed classical Hodgkin lymphoma PBMCs served for comparison. Germline-derived CDR1 and CDR2 are MNHEY and SMNVEV (reference sequence). The CDR3 sequence is 17 residues long. The ends lost 2 bases at V and 4 bases at J; junction bases unmatched: 9. The sequenced sample consisted of CD4+ T cells from blood. The sequence was obtained from a human donor with classical Hodgkin lymphoma. The chain has TRBV27 and TRBJ2-1; 9 bases line up with TRBD2. In DNA form, the CDR3 reads TGTGCCAGCAGTTTACGGGGTAGCGGGAGAGGTTACAATGAGCAGTTCTTC. Its translation is CASSLRGSGRGYNEQFF.